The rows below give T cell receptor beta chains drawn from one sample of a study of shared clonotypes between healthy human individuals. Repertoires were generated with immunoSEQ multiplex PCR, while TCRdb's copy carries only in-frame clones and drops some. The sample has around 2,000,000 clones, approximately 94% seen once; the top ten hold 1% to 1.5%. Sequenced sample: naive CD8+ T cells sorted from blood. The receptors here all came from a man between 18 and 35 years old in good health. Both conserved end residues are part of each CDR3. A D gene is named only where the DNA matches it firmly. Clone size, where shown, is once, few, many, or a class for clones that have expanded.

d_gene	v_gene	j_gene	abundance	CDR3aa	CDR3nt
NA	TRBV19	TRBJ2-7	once	CASSPSWTDSYEQYF	TGTGCCAGTAGTCCTTCCTGGACAGACTCCTACGAGCAGTACTTC
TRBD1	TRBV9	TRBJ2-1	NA	CASSVVTGNEQFF	TGTGCCAGCAGCGTAGTGACAGGGAATGAGCAGTTCTTC
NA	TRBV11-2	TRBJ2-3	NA	CASSLGHTDTQYF	TGTGCCAGCAGCTTAGGTCACACAGATACGCAGTATTTT
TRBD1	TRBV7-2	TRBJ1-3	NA	CASSFSVLAKDRDTIYF	TGTGCCAGCAGCTTCTCTGTTCTGGCTAAGGACAGGGACACCATATATTTT
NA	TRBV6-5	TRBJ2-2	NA	CASSYSKDTGELFF	TGTGCCAGCAGTTACTCGAAAGACACCGGGGAGCTGTTTTTT
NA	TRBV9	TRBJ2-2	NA	CASSVEGRGAADTGELFF	TGTGCCAGCAGCGTAGAAGGGCGCGGGGCGGCCGACACCGGGGAGCTGTTTTTT
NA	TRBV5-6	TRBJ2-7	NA	CASSLGQYEQYF	TGTGCCAGCAGCTTGGGACAGTACGAGCAGTACTTC
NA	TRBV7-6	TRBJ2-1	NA	CASSLAGAYNEQFF	TGTGCCAGCAGCTTAGCAGGGGCCTACAATGAGCAGTTCTTC
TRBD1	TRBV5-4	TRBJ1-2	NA	CASSSDRANYGYTF	TGTGCCAGCAGCTCGGACAGGGCCAACTATGGCTACACCTTC
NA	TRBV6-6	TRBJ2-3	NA	CASSLYPGADTQYF	TGTGCCAGCAGCCTTTACCCAGGGGCCGATACGCAGTATTTT
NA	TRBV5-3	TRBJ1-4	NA	CARTKGKLFF	TGTGCCAGAACAAAGGGAAAACTGTTTTTT
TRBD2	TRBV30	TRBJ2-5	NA	CAWSLYGTSGSAYF	TGTGCCTGGAGTCTATACGGGACTAGCGGGTCCGCCTACTTC
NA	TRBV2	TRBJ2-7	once	CASSEIRGTSYEQYF	TGTGCCAGCAGTGAAATAAGGGGGACCTCCTACGAGCAGTACTTC
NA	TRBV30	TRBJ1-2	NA	CAWSVMGSGYYGYTF	TGTGCCTGGAGTGTAATGGGCAGCGGCTACTATGGCTACACCTTC
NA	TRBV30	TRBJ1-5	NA	CAWSVSSHSNQPQHF	TGTGCCTGGAGTGTGAGCAGTCATAGCAATCAGCCCCAGCATTTT
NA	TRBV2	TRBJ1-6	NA	CASSDGQFNSPLHF	TGTGCCAGCAGTGATGGTCAGTTTAATTCACCCCTCCACTTT
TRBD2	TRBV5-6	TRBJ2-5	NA	CASSFFTLAGAQETQYF	TGTGCCAGCAGCTTTTTTACTTTAGCGGGGGCCCAAGAGACCCAGTACTTC